The clone carrying this T cell receptor (beta chain) was counted a single time. What it binds is not known. The record originates from a study of shared clonotypes between healthy human individuals. Overall study findings and caveats: Naive subsets typically showed greater estimated richness than memory subsets.

The CDR3 has 16 residues. The J segment lost 0 bases and the V segment lost 4 bases, leaving 9 bases of the junction unmatched. CDR1 SGHDT and CDR2 YYEEEE come from the germline V gene. Sorted subsets were amplified in replicate PCRs using approximately 0.2 ug DNA, 30,000 to 35,000 T cell genomes. Sequencing was performed with immunoSEQ multiplex PCR; in TCRdb, only in-frame clones are kept and a portion is missing. In the table there are about 1 million clones, about 80% of which are singletons. The V and J genes are TRBV5-6 and TRBJ2-7; 8 positions agree with TRBD1. This sequence was found in a man aged 18-30 years in good health. Sequenced input: memory CD4+ T cells sorted from blood. Subset described: CD45RA-negative fraction. The CDR3 DNA follows: TGTGCCAGCAGCCCGTTCCGGGACAGGCACTCCTACGAGCAGTACTTC. It translates to CASSPFRDRHSYEQYF.